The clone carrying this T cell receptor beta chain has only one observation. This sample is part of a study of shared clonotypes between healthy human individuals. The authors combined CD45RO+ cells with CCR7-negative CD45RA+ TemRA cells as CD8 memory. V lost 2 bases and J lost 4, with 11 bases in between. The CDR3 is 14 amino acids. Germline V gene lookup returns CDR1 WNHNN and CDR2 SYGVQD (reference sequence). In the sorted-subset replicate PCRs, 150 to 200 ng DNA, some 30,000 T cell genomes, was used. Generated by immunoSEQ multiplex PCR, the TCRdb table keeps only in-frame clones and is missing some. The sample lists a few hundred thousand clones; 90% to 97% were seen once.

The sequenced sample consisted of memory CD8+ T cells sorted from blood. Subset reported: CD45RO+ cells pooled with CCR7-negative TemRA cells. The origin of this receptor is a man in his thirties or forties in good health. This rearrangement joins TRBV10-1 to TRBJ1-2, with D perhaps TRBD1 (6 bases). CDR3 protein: CASSERYRVYGYTF. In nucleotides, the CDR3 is TGCGCCAGCAGTGAGAGGTACAGGGTCTATGGCTACACCTTC.